One sample yielded the 27 T cell receptor beta chains listed below, sequenced in a study of EBV T-cell therapy then PD-1 blockade in nasopharyngeal carcinoma. Profiling relied on immunoSEQ multiplex PCR, and the TCRdb table lists in-frame clones only, not all of them. The data show 15,000 to 20,000 clones, 65% to 85% seen once. Treatment specified: AdE1-LMPpoly-expanded autologous EBV-specific T-cell therapy followed by anti-PD-1 nivolumab. These TCRs' antigens remain unknown. Sequenced material: CD8+ T cells from blood, taken at day 0 from a patient whose treatment included autologous EBV-specific T cells and nivolumab. The receptors originated from a man aged 35 to 55 with nasopharyngeal carcinoma.

V is TRBV4-3 and J is TRBJ1-3, with D possibly TRBD1 on 6 matching bases. CDR1 LGHNA and CDR2 YSLEER come from the germline V gene. The CDR3 totals 15 residues. V was shortened by 4 bases and J by 3 bases, with 13 bases between the two germline ends. The CDR3 loop is CASSPSRGFGNTIYF. In DNA, the CDR3 is TGCGCCAGCAGCCCTTCTAGGGGGTTTGGAAACACCATATATTTT.

This rearrangement joins TRBV9 to TRBJ2-2; D remains ambiguous. The germline V gene encodes CDR1 SGDLS and CDR2 YYNGEE. The V end was cut by 7 bases, the J end by 3 bases, with 4 bases between. This CDR3 spans 11 amino acids. CDR3 coding DNA: TGTGCCAGCTCGGACACCGGGGAGCTGTTTTTT. This gives the protein CASSDTGELFF.

This clone was detected a few times. The gene calls are TRBV6-5 and TRBJ2-7; D perhaps matches TRBD2 (5 bases). The CDR3 is made up of 14 amino acids. Germline V CDR1 and CDR2: MNHEY, SVGAGI. Between the trimmed V and J ends, which lost 11 bases and 0 bases, there was a span of 17 bases. The CDR3 sequence: CASLGGGSSYEQYF. The DNA for the CDR3 is TGTGCCTCCCTGGGTGGTGGGAGCTCCTACGAGCAGTACTTC.

This chain joins TRBV29-1 and TRBJ1-2, with no clear D. In germline, CDR1 is SQVTM, CDR2 ANQGSEA. The CDR3 covers 16 residues. V lost 0 bases and J 2 bases, leaving 16 bases between the germline ends. The CDR3 loop is CSVEESGNRLNYGYTF. DNA of the CDR3: TGCAGCGTTGAAGAGTCGGGCAACCGACTCAACTATGGCTACACCTTC.

This clone was detected a few times. V usage is TRBV7-9 and J usage is TRBJ2-1; TRBD1 aligns across 9 bases. Germline CDR1 reads SEHNR; CDR2 reads FQNEAQ (reference sequence). V was pared by 7 bases and J by 4 bases, with 11 bases of the junction left unmatched. The CDR3 loop spans 16 amino acids. The CDR3 region is CASIPEGTGLYNEQFF. The CDR3 DNA is TGTGCCAGCATCCCGGAGGGGACAGGGTTATACAATGAGCAGTTCTTC.

This clone was detected only a few times. Written as DNA, the CDR3 is TGTGCCAGCGGACAGGGGTCCACGAACACTGAAGCTTTCTTT. Its protein product is CASGQGSTNTEAFF. The rearrangement links TRBV9 to TRBJ1-1; TRBD1 aligns across 9 bases. V lost 7 bases and J lost 1; bases outside the gene matches: 5. Looked up from germline, CDR1 is SGDLS and CDR2 is YYNGEE. The CDR3 spans 14 residues.

V usage is TRBV7-9 and J usage is TRBJ2-3, with D possibly being TRBD2 (5 bases). The CDR3 length is 16 residues. The ends were cut back, 1 base at V and 6 bases at J, with 17 bases in the middle. Germline CDR1 is SEHNR and CDR2 is FQNEAQ (reference sequence). The CDR3 nucleotides read TGTGCCAGCAGCTTAGGCGGAGGCGGTTCGGGGGATACGCAGTATTTT. This gives the protein CASSLGGGGSGDTQYF.

The chain carries TRBV24-1 and TRBJ2-7; 7 positions agree with TRBD1. Looked up from germline, CDR1 is KGHDR and CDR2 is SFDVKD. CDR3 length equals 15 residues. With 3 bases clipped from V and 6 bases from J, the junction kept 10 bases outside the gene matches. The CDR3 protein is CATSDAHRGPLEQYF. As DNA, the CDR3 is TGTGCCACCAGTGATGCGCACAGGGGTCCTCTCGAGCAGTACTTC.

The chain employs TRBV12-3 or TRBV12-4 and TRBJ2-2; tentative D call: TRBD2 (5 bases). The CDR3 length is 13 residues. V shed 4 bases and J shed 7 bases, with 10 bases lying between them. CDR3 DNA sequence: TGTGCCAGCAGTTCACTACTAGTCGGGGAGCTGTTTTTT. Protein: CASSSLLVGELFF.

The chain carries TRBV19 and TRBJ2-1, with TRBD2 matching 9 bases. V was pared by 3 bases and J by 5 bases, with 17 bases of the junction left unmatched. CDR3 length: 19 amino acids. Germline CDR1 is LNHDA and CDR2 is SQIVND (reference sequence). The CDR3 nucleotides read TGTGCCAGTAGTATCAGGCCTACAGCGGGGGGAGTCGTCCACAATGAGCAGTTCTTC. Amino acid sequence: CASSIRPTAGGVVHNEQFF.

The rearrangement uses TRBV12-3 or TRBV12-4 and TRBJ1-1, with TRBD1 as a possible D gene (5 bases). V shed 7 bases and J shed 4 bases, with 10 bases lying between them. There are 12 residues in the CDR3. Here the CDR3 DNA reads TGTGCCAGCAACTGGGGGGGCACTGAAGCTTTCTTT. Residues: CASNWGGTEAFF.

This rearrangement joins TRBV5-1 to TRBJ1-3; 7 bases are shared with TRBD1. The length of the CDR3 is 16 residues. V shed 0 bases and J 3 bases; nucleotides not matched to a gene: 6. Germline CDR1 and CDR2: SGHRS and YFSETQ. CDR3 region: CASSLGIDRVGNTIYF. CDR3 in DNA: TGCGCCAGCAGCTTGGGAATCGACAGGGTTGGAAACACCATATATTTT.

The chain carries TRBV4-2 and TRBJ1-2; D is unresolved. This CDR3 spans 13 amino acids. The germline CDR1 and CDR2 sequences are LGHNA and YNFKEQ. The ends were cut back, 4 bases at V and 4 bases at J, with 10 bases in the middle. The CDR3 is CASSPGRSYGYTF. The CDR3, as DNA: TGTGCCAGCAGCCCAGGTCGGAGCTATGGCTACACCTTC.

In DNA form, the CDR3 reads TGCGCCAGCAGCTTAAGGGACAGGGTAAACGAGCAGTACTTC. It encodes CASSLRDRVNEQYF. The chain carries TRBV5-1 and TRBJ2-7; 9 bases match TRBD1. V shed 2 bases and J 5 bases; nucleotides not matched to a gene: 5. The CDR3 has 14 residues. The germline V gene has CDR1 SGHRS and CDR2 YFSETQ.

The V call is TRBV4-3, the J call TRBJ2-7; D gene ambiguous. This CDR3 is built from 15 residues. Germline V gives CDR1 LGHNA, CDR2 YSLEER. Trimming took 1 base from V and 3 from J, leaving 13 bases between them. CDR3 DNA sequence: TGCGCCAGCAGCCAAGTTTTATCGGGCCGCTACGAGCAGTACTTC. Translating it yields CASSQVLSGRYEQYF.

The sample holds one count of this clone. This sequence joins TRBV6-5 and TRBJ2-7; TRBD1 matches 7 bases. This CDR3 region has 13 residues. With V trimmed by 9 bases and J by 3 bases, 8 bases remained unmatched. Germline V gene data show CDR1 as MNHEY and CDR2 as SVGAGI. As DNA, the CDR3 is TGTGCCAGTTTAGACGGGACAGTCTACGAGCAGTACTTC. It translates to CASLDGTVYEQYF.

This chain links TRBV3-1 (or the pseudogene TRBV3-2) with TRBJ2-2; D is unresolved. The CDR3 spans 14 residues. The germline gives CDR1 LGHDT, CDR2 YNNKEL (reference sequence). V lost 0 bases and J lost 5, with 7 bases in between. CDR3 nucleotide sequence: TGTGCCAGCAGCCAAGATCCGCGGACCGGGGAGCTGTTTTTT. Protein sequence: CASSQDPRTGELFF.

The chain links TRBV9 to TRBJ1-2; D unresolved. Trimming pared 0 bases from V and 6 bases from J, leaving 6 bases between. CDR3 length: 12 amino acids. Per germline, CDR1 SGDLS and CDR2 YYNGEE. The CDR3 coding sequence is TGTGCCAGCAGCGTAGTAGGGAATGGCTACACCTTC. Translation gives CASSVVGNGYTF.

This clone was counted a few times. The chain joins TRBV27 to TRBJ2-3; D call uncertain. This CDR3 has 14 amino acids. Trimming removed 2 bases at V and 6 bases at J, with 12 bases between. Germline-derived CDR1 and CDR2 are MNHEY and SMNVEV (reference sequence). CDR3 sequence reads: CASSLTQGPDTQYF. The CDR3 bases are TGTGCCAGCAGTTTAACCCAAGGCCCGGATACGCAGTATTTT.

By sample share, this clone is medium-sized (0.01 to 0.1%). V gene TRBV24-1 combines with J gene TRBJ1-2; 7 bases are shared with TRBD1. With V trimmed by 3 bases and J by 6 bases, 9 bases remained unmatched. The germline V gene encodes CDR1 KGHDR and CDR2 SFDVKD. CDR3 length equals 15 residues. CDR3 amino acids: CATSDLSTGVDGYTF. The CDR3 DNA reads as TGTGCCACCAGTGATCTAAGTACAGGGGTTGATGGCTACACCTTC.

The chain recombines TRBV29-1 with TRBJ2-2, with 8 bases aligning to TRBD1. CDR3 length equals 16 residues. Unmatched junction bases numbered 7, after V lost 0 bases and J lost 4 bases. From germline, CDR1 is SQVTM and CDR2 ANQGSEA. In DNA form, the CDR3 reads TGCAGCGTTGAAGATCTCGGGACAGGTCTCACCGGGGAGCTGTTTTTT. Its translation: CSVEDLGTGLTGELFF.

The chain uses TRBV27 and TRBJ2-7, with 9 bases that match TRBD2. CDR3 size: 14 residues. J was trimmed by 0 bases and V by 5 bases; bases with no gene match: 2. Germline V gene data show CDR1 as MNHEY and CDR2 as SMNVEV (reference sequence). This chain's CDR3 is CASSRLAVSYEQYF. CDR3 in DNA: TGTGCCAGCAGTCGACTAGCGGTCTCCTACGAGCAGTACTTC.

V and J are TRBV7-9 and TRBJ2-1; 15 nucleotides align to TRBD2. Germline assignment: CDR1 SEHNR and CDR2 FQNEAQ (reference sequence). V dropped 5 bases and J dropped 0; count of bases not matched to a gene: 8. CDR3 length equals 19 residues. DNA for the CDR3: TGTGCCAGCAGCAAACCGGGACTAGCGGGGGGCCTCTCCTACAATGAGCAGTTCTTC. Translated: CASSKPGLAGGLSYNEQFF.

Relative to its sample, this clone is medium-sized. This chain joins TRBV6-1 and TRBJ2-7, with 10 nucleotides matching TRBD2. Looked up from germline, CDR1 is MNHNS and CDR2 is SASEGT. V was clipped by 1 base and J by 0 bases; unmatched bases: 0. CDR3 size: 15 residues. CDR3 nucleotide sequence: TGTGCCAGCAGTGAAGGGACTAGCGGCTCCTACGAGCAGTACTTC. Encoded protein: CASSEGTSGSYEQYF.

The chain recombines TRBV7-9 with TRBJ1-4; no firm D call. The V gene lost 1 base and the J gene lost 8 bases, with 14 bases spanning the gap. Germline V gene sequence: CDR1 SEHNR, CDR2 FQNEAQ (reference sequence). The CDR3 contains 15 residues. CDR3 sequence: CASSLGAEIGEKLFF. Written as DNA, the CDR3 is TGTGCCAGCAGCTTAGGTGCAGAAATTGGAGAAAAACTGTTTTTT.

In this sample, this clone is medium-sized (0.01 to 0.1%). The CDR3 sequence is CASSLDRGYGYTF. Here the CDR3 DNA reads TGTGCCAGCAGCTTAGACAGGGGCTATGGCTACACCTTC. V is TRBV7-6 and J is TRBJ1-2; 7 bases map to TRBD1. CDR1 SGHVS and CDR2 FNYEAQ come from the germline V gene. The CDR3 consists of 13 residues. Trimming removed 1 base from V and 4 bases from J; junction bases left unmatched: 0.

This clone has just one count. This chain joins TRBV19 and TRBJ2-6; D gene ambiguous. CDR3 length: 18 residues. CDR1 LNHDA and CDR2 SQIVND come from the germline V gene (reference sequence). The V and J ends lost 1 base and 5 bases respectively, with 18 bases between them. The chain's CDR3 is CASSIGSTITSRANVLTF. Written as DNA, the CDR3 is TGTGCCAGTAGTATAGGGTCGACAATCACAAGTCGGGCCAACGTCCTGACTTTC.